This TCR beta chain was captured in a study of PD-1 blockade in classical Hodgkin lymphoma. The repertoire was sequenced with immunoSEQ multiplex PCR; TCRdb's copy has only in-frame clones and lacks some. The sample consists of 70,000 or so clones, about 93% of them appearing once. This CDR3 region has 16 residues. Germline assignment: CDR1 MNHEY and CDR2 SMNVEV (reference sequence). The trim removed 5 bases at V and 5 bases at J, leaving 12 bases unmatched. The time point is: newly diagnosed, previously untreated cHL patient sample. The rearrangement joins TRBV27 to TRBJ2-1; 7 bases match TRBD1. The clonotype comes from a human donor with classical Hodgkin lymphoma. Sequencing was performed on peripheral blood mononuclear cells (PBMCs). The CDR3 protein is CASSLEFGTANNEQFF. The CDR3, as DNA: TGTGCCAGCAGTCTAGAATTCGGGACAGCTAACAATGAGCAGTTCTTC.